This entry lists 16 T cell receptor beta chains sequenced from one sample in a study of OX40 agonist ivuxolimab in advanced cancers. Clones were sequenced by immunoSEQ multiplex PCR, and TCRdb holds only the in-frame ones, with some missing. Here the sample spans roughly 100,000 clones, approximately 93% being singletons. The sequencing used CD4+ or CD8+ T cells sorted from blood, collected in a trial of the OX40 agonist ivuxolimab. The receptors here all came from an adult with an advanced solid tumor such as melanoma, head and neck, liver or kidney cancer.

The genes are TRBV2 and TRBJ1-1; 11 bases match TRBD1. The CDR3 is 12 amino acids. CDR1 SNHLY and CDR2 FYNNEI come from the germline V gene. J lost 6 bases, V lost 6 bases, and 0 bases had no gene match. In DNA form, the CDR3 reads TGTGCCAGCAGGGACAGGGGGCCTGAAGCTTTCTTT. It translates to CASRDRGPEAFF.

The chain is built from TRBV7-3 and TRBJ2-1, with D possibly TRBD2 on 5 matching bases. Trimming left V 5 bases short and J 5 bases short, with 10 bases between. CDR3 size: 13 residues. Germline V lookup: CDR1 SGHTA, CDR2 FQGTGA. The CDR3: CASSGSGNNEQFF. The CDR3, as DNA: TGTGCCAGCAGCGGCTCGGGGAACAATGAGCAGTTCTTC.

The chain links TRBV28 to TRBJ2-1; 7 nucleotides match TRBD1. The germline CDR1 and CDR2 sequences are MDHEN and SYDVKM. J gave up 8 bases and V 7 bases, and 8 bases lay outside the gene matches. The CDR3 extends over 13 amino acids. CDR3 sequence reads: CASTQGVRDEQFF. The CDR3 nucleotides are TGTGCCAGCACCCAGGGGGTGAGGGATGAGCAGTTCTTC.

The chain couples TRBV10-3 to TRBJ1-2; 7 positions agree with TRBD1. This CDR3 is 14 amino acids long. With V trimmed by 2 bases and J by 8 bases, 8 bases remained unmatched. CDR1 and CDR2 (germline): ENHRY, SYGVKD. Here the CDR3 reads CAISETQQGNGYTF. The CDR3 bases are TGTGCCATCAGTGAGACTCAACAGGGGAACGGCTACACCTTC.

The genes are TRBV21-1 and TRBJ2-1; the D segment call TRBD1 is taken from the table without a DNA check. TRBV21-1 is a pseudogene segment. The CDR3 contains 14 residues. The CDR3 spells CASSKEKTINEQFF. Here the CDR3 DNA reads TGTGCCAGCAGCAAAGAGAAGACAATCAATGAGCAGTTCTTC.

Only one count was recorded for this clone. V usage is TRBV11-2 and J usage is TRBJ2-7; D may be TRBD1 (6 bases). The CDR3 spans 15 residues. V lost 5 bases and J lost 3, with 17 bases in between. The germline CDR1 and CDR2 sequences are SGHAT and FQNNGV. Here the CDR3 DNA reads TGTGCCAGCAGCGTTCCAACAGGGAAGCGCTACGAGCAGTACTTC. This gives the protein CASSVPTGKRYEQYF.

The CDR3 sequence is CATSRTTSGSQFF. CDR3 sequence (DNA): TGTGCCACCAGCAGAACGACTAGCGGGAGTCAGTTCTTC. The chain links TRBV15 to TRBJ2-1; 12 nucleotides line up with TRBD2. The CDR3 is 13 amino acids. Germline V gene lookup returns CDR1 LNHNV and CDR2 YYDKDF (reference sequence). V shed 2 bases, J shed 13 bases, and the junction held 3 bases outside the gene matches.

The chain has TRBV19 and TRBJ2-7, with 8 bases fitting TRBD2. Germline trimming cut 3 bases from V and 1 base from J; bases unmatched to any gene: 5. The CDR3 totals 15 residues. Per germline, CDR1 LNHDA and CDR2 SQIVND (reference sequence). The CDR3 here is CASSILAGYSYEQYF. CDR3 sequence (DNA): TGTGCCAGTAGTATTTTAGCGGGGTATTCCTACGAGCAGTACTTC. Complete variable domain (other parts from reference TRBV19 and TRBJ2-7): DGGITQSPKYLFRKEGQNVTLSCEQNLNHDAMYWYRQDPGQGLRLIYYSQIVNDFQKGDIAEGYSVSREKKESFPLTVTSAQKNPTAFYLCASSILAGYSYEQYFGPGTRLTVT.

The chain is built from TRBV15 and TRBJ1-2; D is ambiguous. V lost 2 bases and J lost 5, with 15 bases in between. The CDR3 has 15 amino acids. Germline V gene sequence: CDR1 LNHNV, CDR2 YYDKDF (reference sequence). CDR3 sequence reads: CATSRSPGEGYGYTF. The CDR3 DNA reads as TGTGCCACCAGCAGAAGCCCCGGGGAAGGATATGGCTACACCTTC.

The chain uses TRBV28 and TRBJ2-7; the D is unclear. V shed 1 base and J shed 5 bases, with 6 bases lying between them. The CDR3 extends over 12 amino acids. The germline V gene encodes CDR1 MDHEN and CDR2 SYDVKM. The CDR3 DNA is TGTGCCAGCAGTTTATTATTCCACGAGCAGTACTTC. This sequence encodes CASSLLFHEQYF.

This chain connects TRBV5-5 to TRBJ2-3; D assignment may be TRBD1 or TRBD2 (5 bases each). The germline V gene has CDR1 SGHKS and CDR2 YYEKEE (reference sequence). The CDR3 consists of 15 residues. Deletions cut 4 bases from V and 2 bases from J, with 14 bases between. CDR3 nucleotides: TGTGCCAGCAGCCCGGCCCCGGGGACCACAGATACGCAGTATTTT. Translation gives CASSPAPGTTDTQYF.

This clone has only one observation. The genes are TRBV30 and TRBJ1-6; D is unresolved. This CDR3 contains 14 residues. Trimming shortened V by 4 bases and J by 4 bases, and 11 bases separated the two germline ends. CDR1 and CDR2 (germline): GTSNPN, SVGIG (reference sequence). The CDR3 DNA follows: TGTGCCTGGACCGCGGGATATTATAATTCACCCCTCCACTTT. Encoded protein: CAWTAGYYNSPLHF.

The rearrangement joins TRBV4-2 to TRBJ2-3; maybe TRBD1 (5 bases). CDR1 is LGHNA, CDR2 YNFKEQ, per germline. The CDR3 length is 13 residues. Trimming left V 4 bases short and J 9 bases short, with 14 bases between. CDR3 in DNA: TGTGCCAGCAGCCTACAAGGGGTGACGACGCAGTATTTT. Translation: CASSLQGVTTQYF.

The rearrangement uses TRBV4-3 and TRBJ1-2; D is unresolved. Trimming cost V 0 bases and J 4 bases, with 15 bases left between them. The CDR3 has 16 residues. Per the germline V gene, CDR1 is LGHNA and CDR2 is YSLEER. In nucleotides, the CDR3 is TGCGCCAGCAGCCAAGATAGGGCGGCTGCCTTCTATGGCTACACCTTC. This translates into CASSQDRAAAFYGYTF.

V gene TRBV30 combines with J gene TRBJ1-6; D perhaps matches TRBD1 (5 bases). CDR3 length: 14 amino acids. Deletions cut 3 bases from V and 6 bases from J, with 12 bases between. Germline-derived CDR1 and CDR2 are GTSNPN and SVGIG (reference sequence). Here the CDR3 reads CAWSSGLGNSPLHF. CDR3 bases: TGTGCCTGGAGCTCGGGACTAGGTAATTCACCCCTCCACTTT.

This chain connects TRBV6-1 to TRBJ2-7; D is possibly TRBD2 (5 bases). V lost 6 bases to trimming and J lost 3 bases, with 12 bases between them. Germline assignment: CDR1 MNHNS and CDR2 SASEGT. The CDR3 is 13 residues long. CDR3 residues: CASSLRDFYEQYF. The CDR3 DNA sequence: TGTGCCAGCAGCCTCCGGGATTTCTACGAGCAGTACTTC.